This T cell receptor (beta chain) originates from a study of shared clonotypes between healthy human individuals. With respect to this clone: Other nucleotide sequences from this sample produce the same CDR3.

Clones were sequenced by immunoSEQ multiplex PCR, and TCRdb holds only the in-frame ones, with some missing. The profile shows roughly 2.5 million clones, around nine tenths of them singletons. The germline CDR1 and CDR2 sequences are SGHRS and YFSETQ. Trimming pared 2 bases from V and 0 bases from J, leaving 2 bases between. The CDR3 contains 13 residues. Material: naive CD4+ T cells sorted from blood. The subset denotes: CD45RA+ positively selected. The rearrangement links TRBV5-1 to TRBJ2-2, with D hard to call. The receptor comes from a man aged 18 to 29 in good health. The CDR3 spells CASSFPNTGELFF. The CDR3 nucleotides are TGCGCCAGCAGCTTCCCGAACACCGGGGAGCTGTTTTTT.